What follows is one T cell receptor beta chain and its context. Its antigen is unidentified. TCRdb keeps only in-frame clones here, not all; method: immunoSEQ multiplex PCR. Seen here are approximately 66,000 clones, approximately 86% observed once, and the top ten hold about 2.3%. The source of the sample is a study of lymphopenia after photon versus proton radiotherapy. Study-level points and caveats: After lymphocyte nadir, photon-treated repertoires showed oligoclonal expansion, especially CD8+ Temra. Relative stability marked proton patients; photon patients lost diversity and naive cells.

Per the germline V gene, CDR1 is MDHEN and CDR2 is SYDVKM. This CDR3 region has 14 residues. Trimming left V 2 bases short and J 0 bases short, with 8 bases between. V gene TRBV28 combines with J gene TRBJ2-7; either TRBD1 or TRBD2 may fit D (6 bases each). The specimen comprised peripheral blood, sampled from a patient treated with photon-based radiotherapy. The source is a man aged 35-49 years with gastric cancer. The CDR3 spells CASSLGGLSYEQYF. CDR3 bases: TGTGCCAGCAGTTTAGGGGGGCTCTCCTACGAGCAGTACTTC.